These 9 T cell receptor beta chains were all obtained from the same sample, sequenced in a study of beta chain features in type 1 diabetes. Every isolated RNA sample was fully reverse transcribed, so sequencing captured expressed TCRB transcripts. Profiled with immunoSEQ multiplex PCR; TCRdb holds only in-frame clones, not every one. The data contain under 450,000 clones, about 15% of them singletons. Sequencing was carried out using naive CD4+ T cells from blood. These receptors came from a man younger than 45 in good health.

This clone has more than one count but fewer than ten. The chain has TRBV4-3 and TRBJ2-7, with 8 bases identical to TRBD1. The CDR3 is 20 amino acids. V lost 4 bases and J lost 7; bases outside the gene matches: 27. The germline V gene has CDR1 LGHNA and CDR2 YSLEER. Here the CDR3 DNA reads TGCGCCAGCAGCCTTTTCGAGGGACAGGTGCCCAACTTCTGGTTCGGGGAGCAGTACGTC. Translating it yields CASSLFEGQVPNFWFGEQYV.

The chain carries TRBV10-3 and TRBJ1-2, with D possibly matching TRBD1 (5 bases). Germline loops: CDR1 ENHRY, CDR2 SYGVKD. Trimming took 11 bases from V and 3 from J, leaving 19 bases between them. This CDR3 has 14 residues. The chain's CDR3 is CAAVDRQTYYGYTF. For the CDR3, the DNA is TGTGCCGCCGTAGATAGACAGACCTACTATGGCTACACCTTC.

The rearrangement uses TRBV5-6 and TRBJ2-1; 8 bases map to TRBD2. This CDR3 comprises 17 residues. Germline CDR1 reads SGHDT; CDR2 reads YYEEEE. V was clipped by 1 base and J by 6 bases; unmatched bases: 12. This CDR3 is CASSLIPLAGKPNEQFF. Written as DNA, the CDR3 is TGTGCCAGCAGCTTGATTCCCCTAGCGGGCAAACCCAATGAGCAGTTCTTC.

In the case of this clone: This may stem from a read error, because a much larger clone lies one nucleotide away. The same CDR3 also results from other DNA sequences found in this sample. The V gene is TRBV11-2, the J gene TRBJ2-3; D remains unclear. This CDR3 spans 11 amino acids. V lost 5 bases and J 3 bases, leaving 3 bases between the germline ends. The germline CDR1 and CDR2 sequences are SGHAT and FQNNGV. The DNA of the CDR3 is TGTGCCAGCAGCCTAACAGATACGCAGTATTTT. It translates to CASSLTDTQYF.

The V call is TRBV6-5, the J call TRBJ2-5; D unclear. Germline CDR1 reads MNHEY; CDR2 reads SVGAGI. The CDR3 length is 12 residues. Trimming cost V 8 bases and J 1 base, with 8 bases left between them. The CDR3, as DNA: TGTGCCAGCGGACGACCCCAAGAGACCCAGTACTTC. It specifies CASGRPQETQYF.

This clone turned up a few times. The V gene is TRBV29-1, the J gene TRBJ1-5; D possibly corresponds to TRBD1 (6 bases). The CDR3 consists of 13 residues. The V gene's germline CDR1 is SQVTM and CDR2 ANQGSEA. Trimming took off 4 bases at V and 4 bases at J, with 11 bases between the two ends. The CDR3 region is CSVGQALNQPQHF. In nucleotides, the CDR3 is TGCAGCGTTGGACAGGCCCTTAATCAGCCCCAGCATTTT.

In its sample, this clone was seen a few times. This rearrangement joins TRBV6-5 to TRBJ1-1; D remains unclear. The V gene's germline CDR1 is MNHEY and CDR2 SVGAGI. The CDR3 is 12 residues long. V shed 7 bases and J shed 10 bases, with 16 bases lying between them. CDR3 nucleotide sequence: TGTGCCAGCACGAGGTCTGGGGTTGGAGCTTTCTTT. Amino acids: CASTRSGVGAFF.

The J gene is TRBJ1-5, the V gene TRBV27; TRBD1 matches 8 bases. The germline V gene has CDR1 MNHEY and CDR2 SMNVEV (reference sequence). V shed 3 bases, J shed 7 bases, and the junction held 5 bases outside the gene matches. This CDR3 is built from 14 residues. The CDR3 here is CASSFQGAGQPQHF. The CDR3, as DNA: TGTGCCAGCAGTTTCCAGGGGGCAGGACAGCCCCAGCATTTT.

This clone showed up just a few times. The same CDR3 also results from other DNA sequences found in this sample. This chain joins TRBV18 and TRBJ2-1; TRBD1 matches at 11 bases. CDR3 length: 15 amino acids. Germline loops: CDR1 KGHSH, CDR2 LQKENI. V was pared by 2 bases and J by 3 bases, with 0 bases of the junction left unmatched. Written as DNA, the CDR3 is TGTGCCAGCTCACCAGGGACAGGGGGCTACAATGAGCAGTTCTTC. Translated: CASSPGTGGYNEQFF.